Each of the 6 T cell receptor beta chains below was sequenced from the same sample in a study of Graves' ophthalmopathy and Graves' hyperthyroidism. TCR beta CDR3 regions were amplified from RNA transcripts. Second-round multiplex PCR came after first-round RT-PCR with HTBI primers. TCRdb called the multiplex PCR reads again in MiXCR, with one record for every CDR3 protein. The sample yields around 1.1 million distinct CDR3 sequences, about 38% seen once. The source material was peripheral blood or thyroid tissue (not recorded which). These receptors all stem from an adult man with Graves' hyperthyroidism.

This clonotype appeared many times. The V gene is TRBV29-1, the J gene TRBJ2-5, with D uncertain. Per germline, CDR1 SQVTM and CDR2 ANQGSEA. This CDR3 has 12 residues. V was shortened by 2 bases and J by 7 bases, with 11 bases between the two germline ends. CDR3 DNA: TGCAGCGTTGAATGGTTTATGTCGACCCAGTACTTC. It translates to CSVEWFMSTQYF.

At least ten counts were recorded for this clonotype. The chain couples TRBV7-9 to TRBJ1-2; D is unclear. CDR1 and CDR2 (germline): SEHNR, FQNEAQ (reference sequence). The length of the CDR3 is 13 residues. V gave up 1 base and J gave up 7 bases, with 10 bases separating them. CDR3 sequence reads: CASSLERGGGYTF. The CDR3, as DNA: TGTGCCAGCAGCTTAGAGCGGGGTGGTGGCTACACCTTC. The full variable domain, completed using reference TRBV7-9 and TRBJ1-2, is DTGVSQNPRHKITKRGQNVTFRCDPISEHNRLYWYRQTLGQGPEFLTYFQNEAQLEKSRLLSDRFSAERPKGSFSTLEIQRTEQGDSAMYLCASSLERGGGYTFGSGTRLTVV.

This clonotype was seen repeatedly, ten times or more. The CDR3 region is CASSLGGRSPLHF. In DNA, the CDR3 is TGTGCCAGCAGCCTCGGAGGGCGATCACCCCTCCACTTT. V and J are TRBV7-9 and TRBJ1-6, with D unclear. The length of the CDR3 is 13 residues. Germline V CDR1 and CDR2: SEHNR, FQNEAQ (reference sequence). Deletions cut 5 bases from V and 10 bases from J, with 12 bases between.

This clonotype was recorded many times. The chain is built from TRBV2 and TRBJ1-5, with D possibly being TRBD1 (6 bases). The germline V and J ends were trimmed by 8 bases and 2 bases, with 16 bases remaining between them. This CDR3 is 15 amino acids long. The germline gives CDR1 SNHLY, CDR2 FYNNEI. CDR3: CASCGGLVRNQPQHF. The CDR3 DNA follows: TGTGCCAGCTGTGGGGGGCTTGTACGCAATCAGCCCCAGCATTTT.

The chain is built from TRBV7-3 and TRBJ1-1; the D is unclear. Germline V CDR1 and CDR2: SGHTA, FQGTGA. The CDR3 totals 15 residues. Trimming removed 3 bases from V and 6 bases from J, with 17 bases in between. The CDR3 here is CASSFLPQAISEAFF. The DNA for the CDR3 is TGTGCCAGCAGCTTTTTACCGCAGGCTATTTCTGAAGCTTTCTTT.

The gene calls are TRBV6-1 and TRBJ1-3; D is ambiguous. Trimming pared 0 bases from V and 0 bases from J, leaving 9 bases between. There are 16 residues in the CDR3. CDR1 and CDR2 (germline): MNHNS, SASEGT. In DNA, the CDR3 is TGTGCCAGCAGTGAAGCCGGGCTTTCCTCTGGAAACACCATATATTTT. Translated, it gives CASSEAGLSSGNTIYF.